This T cell receptor beta chain was obtained from a study of T cells in Graves' hyperthyroidism and ophthalmopathy. Study-level results: Blood also showed most of the thyroid clonotypes that were expanded above 0.001.

It was RNA transcripts that yielded the amplified TCR beta CDR3 regions. The study used the HTBI primer set for a first-round RT-PCR of the TCR CDR3. TCRdb re-called the multiplex PCR reads through MiXCR, storing one row per CDR3 protein. The table has approximately 600,000 distinct CDR3 sequences, 13% to 15% seen once. This clonotype was counted at least ten times. Its cognate antigen is unknown. The CDR3 totals 14 residues. Germline-derived CDR1 and CDR2 are SEHNR and FQNEAQ (reference sequence). V lost 4 bases and J lost 7; bases outside the gene matches: 10. Material for sequencing was blood. This TCR was recovered from a woman aged 18-29 years with Graves' ophthalmopathy. V gene TRBV7-9 combines with J gene TRBJ2-7; the match to TRBD1 covers 7 bases. Here the CDR3 reads CASSYSTGRLEQYF. CDR3 nucleotide sequence: TGTGCCAGCAGCTATTCGACAGGGAGATTGGAGCAGTACTTC. Using reference TRBV7-9 and TRBJ2-7 for the parts outside the CDR3, the full variable domain is DTGVSQNPRHKITKRGQNVTFRCDPISEHNRLYWYRQTLGQGPEFLTYFQNEAQLEKSRLLSDRFSAERPKGSFSTLEIQRTEQGDSAMYLCASSYSTGRLEQYFGPGTRLTVT.